This T cell receptor beta chain was profiled in a study of T cell changes during pregnancy in multiple sclerosis. Data came from immunoSEQ multiplex PCR; TCRdb stores just in-frame clones and leaves some out. This table has tens of thousands of clones, just over 90% appearing once. The CDR3 totals 13 residues. Germline V gene sequence: CDR1 SGHTA, CDR2 FQGNSA. V lost 3 bases, J lost 5 bases, and 7 bases lay in between. The chain carries TRBV7-2 and TRBJ2-2; weak D call: TRBD1 (5 bases). The clonotype was recovered from a female donor with multiple sclerosis, enrolled in a pregnancy study. The input for sequencing was CD4+ T cells from peripheral blood mononuclear cells, taken after pregnancy. CDR3 sequence reads: CASSFQGTGELFF. DNA for the CDR3: TGTGCCAGCAGCTTTCAGGGAACCGGGGAGCTGTTTTTT.